This T cell receptor beta chain was recorded in a study of shared clonotypes between healthy human individuals (TCRdb year 2020). About the study as a whole: The cohort included three men and a couple of women between 18 and 49 years of age. For each donor, three plates each were used for CD4 naive and CD4 memory, two plates were used for CD8 naive, and one plate was used for CD8 memory. To estimate repertoire size and how much clonotypes are shared between individuals, the study performed deep sequencing of blood TCR repertoires from roughly five healthy adults. To increase sequencing depth and limit assay-specific biases, TCR repertoire library preparation and sequencing were carried out by different laboratories using diverse techniques. Between about 0.94 and 8.9 billion PBMCs per donor were obtained by leukapheresis. Beyond this particular receptor, the publication reports: Incomplete sequencing was indicated by rarefaction of sorted-subset datasets, despite the large sequencing depth. Because the study included only a small number of donors, the genetic and exposure-history diversity represented was limited. Roughly 5% of naive CD4, 3% to 3.5% of naive CD8, 2.3% of memory CD4, and 0.4% of memory CD8 clonotypes were shared across four donors. Sampling was restricted to blood, and TCR repertoires in tissue are likely to differ from TCR repertoires in blood. Compared with non-shared clonotypes, the clonotypes found in all four sorted-subset donors had higher generation probabilities. Based on pairwise subsampling, the degree of clonotype sharing among donors was expected to be affected by sequencing depth. Larger estimated clonotype richness was generally found for naive subsets than for memory subsets.

Details on this clone: Its recognized antigen is unknown. Qualities for individual bases were not recorded, and no much larger clone is one base off.

Using the deep immunoSEQ assay, TCR CDR3 regions were amplified from genomic DNA by multiplex PCR. Genomic DNA extracted from each cell subset was distributed evenly over all wells of several immunoSEQ 96-well plates, and each plate served as one replicate. For sorted subsets, each replicate PCR was loaded with about 0.2 ug genomic DNA, equivalent to 30,000 or so T cell genomes. Purified libraries were quantified with a Qubit 3.0 fluorometer, sized on a Bioanalyzer 2100, and re-quantified with the KAPA Library Quantification kit. A separate single-read 150-cycle Illumina NextSeq 550 flow cell was used to sequence each immunoSEQ 96-well plate. The study's own analysis went as follows. Because only junctional sequences without quality scores were contained in the immunoSEQ output, filtering matching that applied to full-length reads could not be performed. Sequences were annotated with PyIR, a Python wrapper for IgBLAST v1.9, using IMGT germline references to assign V/J genes and CDR3. Any read was removed if the V/J assignment was weak (E-value above 1e-6), the CDR3 was missing, or the read contained stop codons, out-of-frame junctions, or ambiguous translated residues. A V3J clonotype was defined by an identical inferred V gene, J gene, and CDR3 amino acid sequence. Percentage overlap between repertoires was computed as shared unique clonotypes divided by the size of the smaller repertoire. Three approaches were used to assess repertoire richness: RTK rarefaction, the Chao1 estimator, and Recon v2.1 estimates of unobserved clonotypes. Generation probabilities for all TCRbeta clonotypes obtained by the gDNA method from a handful of donors were computed using OLGA. TCRdb carries this immuneACCESS record with in-frame sequences only. Its versions omit some clonotypes, under half of them owing to an unresolved V gene in the studies checked, with the rest unexplained. The DNA was the basis for D and trimming; V, J and clone size are from that table. In all, the sample holds nearly 1 million clones, and around three quarters of those were seen once. Of the sample, approximately 1.5% falls within the top ten clones.

The donors were healthy, HIV-negative adults with no recently reported acute infections or vaccinations. All donors were Caucasian adults living in Nashville, Tennessee, USA. Magnetic negative selection was used to enrich CD4+ T cells, after which naive cells were positively selected on CD45RA and the negative fraction became the memory subset. Blood was obtained by leukapheresis, after which PBMCs were separated by Ficoll-Histopaque density gradient centrifugation and cryopreserved in liquid nitrogen vapor phase. Analytical flow cytometry was used to check the purity and quantity of each magnetically sorted T cell population. Each sorted fraction had its genomic DNA isolated and then quantified by UV absorbance on a Nanodrop 2000c. Its CDR3 holds 15 amino acids, cysteine through phenylalanine. Only the CDR3 portion is preserved as DNA: 45 bases, with reading frame beginning at the first base. The germline V gene sets CDR1 to SNHLY and CDR2 to FYNNEI. The germline V end is reduced by 6 bases and the J end by 5 bases; junction bases left unmatched: 7.

Source material: memory CD4+ T cells sorted from blood. The cell subset or site label, read with the paper, signifies: CD45RA-negative fraction. The chain links TRBV2 with TRBJ2-3, with 11 bases aligning to TRBD1. The TCR was taken from a man in his late teens or twenties in good health. DNA sequence: TGTGCCAGCAGGGTAGGACAGGGGGCTAAAGATACGCAGTATTTT. This translates into CASRVGQGAKDTQYF.